The 30 T cell receptor beta chains below come from one sample, sequenced in a study of T-cell reconstitution after alpha-beta-depleted transplantation in children. Preparation of the TCRbeta library was carried out with unique molecular identifiers. TCRdb processed the PCR reads anew with MiXCR; each CDR3 protein has one entry. The sample lists hundreds of thousands of distinct CDR3 sequences, over 10% seen once, with around 0.8% in the top ten. The material sequenced was PBMCs, taken before TCRalphabeta/CD19-depleted stem cell transplant. The receptor set was obtained from a girl under 10 years old with congenital amegakaryocytic thrombocytopenia, due to receive a stem cell transplant.

The V call is TRBV5-5, the J call TRBJ2-7; 13 bases fit TRBD2. J was trimmed by 5 bases and V by 3 bases; bases with no gene match: 8. Germline assignment: CDR1 SGHKS and CDR2 YYEKEE (reference sequence). The CDR3 is made up of 16 amino acids. The CDR3 loop reads CASSSSGGLAGHEQYF. DNA of the CDR3: TGTGCCAGCAGCTCCTCAGGGGGACTAGCGGGACACGAGCAGTACTTC.

Details on this clonotype: A much larger clone differs by one base, so this may be a read error. Without the conserved terminal phenylalanine or tryptophan, this CDR3 likely stems from a read error. The V call is TRBV15, the J call TRBJ2-3, with 10 bases matching TRBD2. This CDR3 is 16 amino acids long. Germline lookup yields CDR1 LNHNV and CDR2 YYDKDF (reference sequence). With 4 bases clipped from V and 3 bases from J, the junction kept 7 bases outside the gene matches. DNA for the CDR3: TGTGCCACCAGCAAAGGGCTAGCGGGAGTAACAGATACGCAGTATTTA. Its translation: CATSKGLAGVTDTQYL.

This clonotype was seen at least ten times. This chain connects TRBV6-1 to TRBJ2-3; weak D call: TRBD2 (6 bases). Trimming removed 8 bases at V and 3 bases at J, with 15 bases between. Germline CDR1 MNHNS, CDR2 SASEGT. This CDR3 comprises 14 residues. The CDR3 DNA is TGTGCCAGCTACTCGGGGGTGGGGACAGATACGCAGTATTTT. Protein product: CASYSGVGTDTQYF.

The chain joins TRBV10-3 to TRBJ2-1; 10 positions match TRBD1. From germline, CDR1 is ENHRY and CDR2 SYGVKD. V was pared by 7 bases and J by 6 bases, with 6 bases of the junction left unmatched. The CDR3 runs to 14 residues. In DNA, the CDR3 is TGTGCCATCACCGGGACAGGGGACGGCAATGAGCAGTTCTTC. Translation: CAITGTGDGNEQFF.

This clonotype appeared many times. The chain links TRBV7-8 to TRBJ2-1; 7 positions match TRBD2. The trim removed 6 bases at V and 5 bases at J, leaving 7 bases unmatched. The germline V gene encodes CDR1 SGHVS and CDR2 FQNEAQ. This CDR3 comprises 14 residues. CDR3 DNA sequence: TGTGCCAGCAGTCGGGAGGAAGTCCACAATGAGCAGTTCTTC. Residues: CASSREEVHNEQFF.

The chain has TRBV7-9 and TRBJ2-2; 12 bases match TRBD2. The V gene's germline CDR1 is SEHNR and CDR2 FQNEAQ (reference sequence). The CDR3 covers 16 residues. V was pared by 6 bases and J by 4 bases, with 6 bases of the junction left unmatched. The CDR3 DNA is TGTGCCAGCAGGGCGACTAGCGGGAGAGTCACCGGGGAGCTGTTTTTT. Translated, it gives CASRATSGRVTGELFF.

This clonotype was seen at least ten times. The chain uses TRBV20-1 and TRBJ2-2; D call uncertain. The CDR3 runs to 14 residues. CDR1 is DFQATT, CDR2 SNEGSKA, per germline (reference sequence). Deletions cut 0 bases from V and 7 bases from J, with 12 bases between. The CDR3 bases are TGCAGTGCTAGAGACAGCTCGTTAAACGGGGAGCTGTTTTTT. It specifies CSARDSSLNGELFF.

This clonotype was counted ten times or more. The V call is TRBV20-1, the J call TRBJ2-3; TRBD2 might be the D (6 bases). This CDR3 region has 15 residues. V was trimmed by 6 bases and J by 0 bases, leaving 16 bases between them. Germline CDR1 reads DFQATT; CDR2 reads SNEGSKA (reference sequence). This CDR3 is CSAFSGRVSTDTQYF. Here the CDR3 DNA reads TGCAGTGCGTTCTCCGGGAGAGTTAGCACAGATACGCAGTATTTT.

In its sample, this clonotype was seen many times. The J gene is TRBJ1-1, the V gene TRBV10-2; tentative D call: TRBD1 (6 bases). Trimming took 8 bases from V and 1 from J, leaving 11 bases between them. The CDR3 sequence is 13 residues long. In germline, CDR1 is WSHSY, CDR2 SAAADI. CDR3 sequence: CASREGGNTEAFF. In DNA, the CDR3 is TGCGCCAGCCGGGAGGGGGGGAACACTGAAGCTTTCTTT.

This clonotype came up a few times. The chain recombines TRBV18 with TRBJ2-2; D gene ambiguous. Germline CDR1 and CDR2: KGHSH and LQKENI. Deletions cut 1 base from V and 1 base from J, with 7 bases between. This CDR3 comprises 15 residues. CDR3 DNA: TGTGCCAGCTCACCACAGACCTTGAACACCGGGGAGCTGTTTTTT. Translation: CASSPQTLNTGELFF. Together with reference TRBV18 and TRBJ2-2, the CDR3 gives the full variable domain: NAGVMQNPRHLVRRRGQEARLRCSPMKGHSHVYWYRQLPEEGLKFMVYLQKENIIDESGMPKERFSAEFPKEGPSILRIQQVVRGDSAAYFCASSPQTLNTGELFFGEGSRLTVL.

In this sample, this clonotype turned up many times. The chain is built from TRBV29-1 and TRBJ1-1; D not certain. Trimming removed 7 bases from V and 2 bases from J, with 11 bases in between. The CDR3 has 12 amino acids. The germline V gene has CDR1 SQVTM and CDR2 ANQGSEA. The CDR3 coding sequence is TGCAGCGGTGTAGTGTCCAACACTGAAGCTTTCTTT. Translated, it gives CSGVVSNTEAFF.

At least ten counts were recorded for this clonotype. The V and J genes are TRBV29-1 and TRBJ2-7; TRBD1 matches at 8 bases. The CDR3 covers 13 residues. CDR1 and CDR2 from the germline V gene are SQVTM and ANQGSEA. The trim removed 4 bases at V and 5 bases at J, leaving 7 bases unmatched. CDR3 loop: CSVGDRSLNEQYF. DNA for the CDR3: TGCAGCGTTGGGGACAGGAGCCTAAACGAGCAGTACTTC.

The chain couples TRBV5-1 to TRBJ2-2; possibly TRBD2 for D (6 bases). The CDR3 length is 12 residues. V was clipped by 9 bases and J by 9 bases, with 15 bases between them. The V gene's germline CDR1 is SGHRS and CDR2 YFSETQ. The CDR3 sequence is CATREDERELFF. Written as DNA, the CDR3 is TGCGCCACAAGGGAGGACGAACGGGAGCTGTTTTTT.

This clonotype was counted between two and nine times. This sequence joins TRBV30 and TRBJ2-5; a weak D match, TRBD2 (6 bases). The V end was cut by 0 bases, the J end by 4 bases, with 15 bases between. The CDR3 runs 15 residues. The germline CDR1 and CDR2 sequences are GTSNPN and SVGIG (reference sequence). The CDR3 nucleotides read TGTGCCTGGAGTGTCAGGAGGGCTACCTTAGAGACCCAGTACTTC. This codes for CAWSVRRATLETQYF. Combining the CDR3 with reference TRBV30 and TRBJ2-5 gives the whole variable domain SQTIHQWPATLVQPVGSPLSLECTVEGTSNPNLYWYRQAAGRGLQLLFYSVGIGQISSEVPQNLSASRPQDRQFILSSKKLLLSDSGFYLCAWSVRRATLETQYFGPGTRLLVL.

This rearrangement joins TRBV5-5 to TRBJ2-7, with 9 bases identical to TRBD1. After removal of 4 bases from V and 2 bases from J, the junction contained 4 bases not matched to a gene. The germline V gene has CDR1 SGHKS and CDR2 YYEKEE (reference sequence). The CDR3 is 14 amino acids. The DNA for the CDR3 is TGTGCCAGCAGCGGAGGGACAGGGACCTACGAGCAGTACTTC. It specifies CASSGGTGTYEQYF. Using reference TRBV5-5 and TRBJ2-7 for the parts outside the CDR3, the full variable domain is DAGVTQSPTHLIKTRGQQVTLRCSPISGHKSVSWYQQVLGQGPQFIFQYYEKEERGRGNFPDRFSARQFPNYSSELNVNALLLGDSALYLCASSGGTGTYEQYFGPGTRLTVT.

This clonotype occurred many times. The V and J genes are TRBV6-1 and TRBJ2-1; weak D call: TRBD2 (6 bases). The germline CDR1 and CDR2 sequences are MNHNS and SASEGT. V was trimmed by 8 bases and J by 2 bases, leaving 10 bases between them. The CDR3 loop spans 13 amino acids. CDR3 in amino acids: CASQRAPYNEQFF. CDR3 coding DNA: TGTGCCAGCCAGCGGGCCCCCTACAATGAGCAGTTCTTC.

This clonotype was seen repeatedly, ten times or more. The V call is TRBV20-1, the J call TRBJ2-1; TRBD2 might be the D (5 bases). The germline V gene encodes CDR1 DFQATT and CDR2 SNEGSKA (reference sequence). There are 16 residues in the CDR3. V shed 4 bases and J shed 0 bases, with 16 bases lying between them. The CDR3 DNA reads TGCAGTGCTACCCTAACCCAGCGGAGCTCCTACAATGAGCAGTTCTTC. Residues: CSATLTQRSSYNEQFF.

The table lists this clonotype with many counts. The chain combines TRBV20-1 with TRBJ1-1, with 11 bases lining up with TRBD1. The CDR3 contains 14 residues. Germline CDR1 DFQATT, CDR2 SNEGSKA (reference sequence). V trimming: 1 base; J trimming: 7 bases; junction bases outside the gene matches: 5. CDR3 coding DNA: TGCAGTGCTAGAGGGACAGGGGGCGCAGGTGAAGCTTTCTTT. It codes for CSARGTGGAGEAFF.

V and J are TRBV6-1 and TRBJ2-1, with 7 bases fitting TRBD1. The ends lost 8 bases at V and 7 bases at J; junction bases unmatched: 11. The germline CDR1 and CDR2 sequences are MNHNS and SASEGT. This CDR3 comprises 14 residues. The CDR3 is CASQPGQWMNEQFF. The CDR3 DNA reads TGTGCCAGCCAGCCGGGACAGTGGATGAATGAGCAGTTCTTC.

The V call is TRBV20-1, the J call TRBJ1-4, with D maybe TRBD1 (5 bases). Germline values: CDR1 DFQATT, CDR2 SNEGSKA (reference sequence). The CDR3 runs 14 residues. The ends were cut back, 2 bases at V and 7 bases at J, with 14 bases in the middle. The CDR3 region has the DNA TGCAGTGCTAGATCTCAGGGTACGACTGAAAAACTGTTTTTT. Translating gives CSARSQGTTEKLFF.

This clonotype was recorded at least ten times. The CDR3 protein is CASSTSPLGTGELFF. For the CDR3, the DNA is TGTGCCAGCAGTACTAGTCCCCTCGGGACCGGGGAGCTGTTTTTT. This chain uses TRBV6-5 with TRBJ2-2; a weak D match, TRBD2 (5 bases). The V end was cut by 5 bases, the J end by 5 bases, with 15 bases between. The CDR3 spans 15 residues. Germline-derived CDR1 and CDR2 are MNHEY and SVGAGI.

This clonotype was detected ten times or more. V gene TRBV9 combines with J gene TRBJ2-1; 13 positions agree with TRBD2. The V gene end was trimmed by 3 bases and the J gene end by 9 bases; junction bases not matched to a gene: 6. The CDR3 sequence is 15 residues long. Germline CDR1 SGDLS, CDR2 YYNGEE. This chain's CDR3 is CASSEGTSGTTEQFF. The CDR3, as DNA: TGTGCCAGCAGCGAGGGGACTAGCGGGACCACTGAGCAGTTCTTC.

This clonotype was counted many times. This chain links TRBV2 with TRBJ2-2; D is perhaps TRBD2 (5 bases). This CDR3 is built from 16 residues. Deletions cut 4 bases from V and 5 bases from J, with 17 bases between. Per the germline V gene, CDR1 is SNHLY and CDR2 is FYNNEI. For the CDR3, the DNA is TGTGCCAGCAGTGTTTCGAGCGGTAGGCTAACCGGGGAGCTGTTTTTT. This sequence encodes CASSVSSGRLTGELFF.

This clonotype was found a few times. The chain links TRBV28 to TRBJ2-5; possible D gene TRBD1, 7 bases. V lost 7 bases and J 3 bases, leaving 12 bases between the germline ends. This CDR3 has 13 amino acids. From germline, CDR1 is MDHEN and CDR2 SYDVKM. CDR3 in amino acids: CASTRDSKETQYF. The CDR3 coding sequence is TGTGCCAGCACGCGGGACAGCAAAGAGACCCAGTACTTC.

This clonotype was counted ten times or more. The chain joins TRBV12-3 or TRBV12-4 to TRBJ2-3; no clear D gene. With 5 bases removed from V and 5 bases from J, the gap between germline ends came to 11 bases. This CDR3 comprises 13 residues. The CDR3 DNA reads as TGTGCCAGCAGTCGTGAGGTCGGAGATACGCAGTATTTT. Translation gives CASSREVGDTQYF.

This sequence joins TRBV18 and TRBJ2-2, with D possibly matching TRBD1 (5 bases). Trimming took off 3 bases at V and 3 bases at J, with 8 bases between the two ends. Germline V gene sequence: CDR1 KGHSH, CDR2 LQKENI. The CDR3 consists of 14 residues. The CDR3 DNA is TGTGCCAGCTCACCGGGGCTGCACACCGGGGAGCTGTTTTTT. It yields the protein CASSPGLHTGELFF.

This clonotype showed up just a few times. At one end the junction does not follow the germline gene, possibly because of a read error. The gene calls are TRBV5-1 and TRBJ2-1, with TRBD1 matching over 8 bases. The CDR3 consists of 15 residues. Germline CDR1 and CDR2: SGHRS and YFSETQ. CDR3 nucleotide sequence: TGCGCCAGCAGCTTGTTGTCAGGGGGCTACTATGAGCAGTTCTTC. Its translation is CASSLLSGGYYEQFF.

The chain has TRBV7-9 and TRBJ2-1; 8 bases align to TRBD2. V lost 5 bases and J lost 0; bases outside the gene matches: 6. The CDR3 extends over 16 amino acids. CDR1 is SEHNR and CDR2 is FQNEAQ in the germline V gene (reference sequence). The CDR3 loop reads CASSKSGRGSYNEQFF. The DNA of the CDR3 is TGTGCCAGCAGCAAAAGCGGGAGAGGCTCCTACAATGAGCAGTTCTTC.

The J gene is TRBJ2-1, the V gene TRBV20-1; the D gene is possibly TRBD1 (5 bases). V lost 6 bases, J lost 8 bases, and 17 bases lay in between. Germline V lookup: CDR1 DFQATT, CDR2 SNEGSKA (reference sequence). This CDR3 spans 13 amino acids. The CDR3 protein is CSAPLTRRDEQFF. In DNA, the CDR3 is TGCAGTGCCCCCCTGACCCGCAGGGATGAGCAGTTCTTC.

The gene calls are TRBV14 and TRBJ2-5; 9 bases are shared with TRBD2. CDR1 is SGHDN and CDR2 is FVKESK in the germline V gene. Trimming removed 2 bases from V and 9 bases from J; junction bases left unmatched: 16. The CDR3 runs 17 residues. The CDR3 loop is CASSQWGLSSGAEAQYF. The CDR3 DNA is TGTGCCAGCAGCCAATGGGGTCTGTCTAGCGGGGCTGAAGCCCAGTACTTC.